The clone carrying this T cell receptor (beta chain) was seen a handful of times. Its antigen is as yet unknown. Different DNA sequences within this sample yield the same CDR3. It was with 60 Vbeta and 13 Jbeta primers that the PCR ran. Clones were sequenced by immunoSEQ multiplex PCR, and TCRdb holds only the in-frame ones, with some missing. There are about 110,000 clones in the sample; 60% to 75% occur only once, and 7% to 8% lies in the top ten. The data stem from a study of cytomegalovirus exposure and HLA in healthy donors. Looked up from germline, CDR1 is LNHNV and CDR2 is YYDKDF (reference sequence). The CDR3 extends over 15 amino acids. The V segment lost 5 bases and the J segment 3 bases; nucleotides outside the gene matches: 7. General study points: Accurate predictions that matched the HLA-A and HLA-B alleles of most subjects were reportedly made from TCR beta sequences.

This TCR derives from a man aged 30 to 39 in good health and CMV-seronegative. The sample comprised PBMCs. The V and J genes are TRBV15 and TRBJ1-2, with 9 bases fitting TRBD1. The CDR3 DNA reads TGTGCCACCAGCCGACCCAGACAGGGGGACTATGGCTACACCTTC. It encodes CATSRPRQGDYGYTF.